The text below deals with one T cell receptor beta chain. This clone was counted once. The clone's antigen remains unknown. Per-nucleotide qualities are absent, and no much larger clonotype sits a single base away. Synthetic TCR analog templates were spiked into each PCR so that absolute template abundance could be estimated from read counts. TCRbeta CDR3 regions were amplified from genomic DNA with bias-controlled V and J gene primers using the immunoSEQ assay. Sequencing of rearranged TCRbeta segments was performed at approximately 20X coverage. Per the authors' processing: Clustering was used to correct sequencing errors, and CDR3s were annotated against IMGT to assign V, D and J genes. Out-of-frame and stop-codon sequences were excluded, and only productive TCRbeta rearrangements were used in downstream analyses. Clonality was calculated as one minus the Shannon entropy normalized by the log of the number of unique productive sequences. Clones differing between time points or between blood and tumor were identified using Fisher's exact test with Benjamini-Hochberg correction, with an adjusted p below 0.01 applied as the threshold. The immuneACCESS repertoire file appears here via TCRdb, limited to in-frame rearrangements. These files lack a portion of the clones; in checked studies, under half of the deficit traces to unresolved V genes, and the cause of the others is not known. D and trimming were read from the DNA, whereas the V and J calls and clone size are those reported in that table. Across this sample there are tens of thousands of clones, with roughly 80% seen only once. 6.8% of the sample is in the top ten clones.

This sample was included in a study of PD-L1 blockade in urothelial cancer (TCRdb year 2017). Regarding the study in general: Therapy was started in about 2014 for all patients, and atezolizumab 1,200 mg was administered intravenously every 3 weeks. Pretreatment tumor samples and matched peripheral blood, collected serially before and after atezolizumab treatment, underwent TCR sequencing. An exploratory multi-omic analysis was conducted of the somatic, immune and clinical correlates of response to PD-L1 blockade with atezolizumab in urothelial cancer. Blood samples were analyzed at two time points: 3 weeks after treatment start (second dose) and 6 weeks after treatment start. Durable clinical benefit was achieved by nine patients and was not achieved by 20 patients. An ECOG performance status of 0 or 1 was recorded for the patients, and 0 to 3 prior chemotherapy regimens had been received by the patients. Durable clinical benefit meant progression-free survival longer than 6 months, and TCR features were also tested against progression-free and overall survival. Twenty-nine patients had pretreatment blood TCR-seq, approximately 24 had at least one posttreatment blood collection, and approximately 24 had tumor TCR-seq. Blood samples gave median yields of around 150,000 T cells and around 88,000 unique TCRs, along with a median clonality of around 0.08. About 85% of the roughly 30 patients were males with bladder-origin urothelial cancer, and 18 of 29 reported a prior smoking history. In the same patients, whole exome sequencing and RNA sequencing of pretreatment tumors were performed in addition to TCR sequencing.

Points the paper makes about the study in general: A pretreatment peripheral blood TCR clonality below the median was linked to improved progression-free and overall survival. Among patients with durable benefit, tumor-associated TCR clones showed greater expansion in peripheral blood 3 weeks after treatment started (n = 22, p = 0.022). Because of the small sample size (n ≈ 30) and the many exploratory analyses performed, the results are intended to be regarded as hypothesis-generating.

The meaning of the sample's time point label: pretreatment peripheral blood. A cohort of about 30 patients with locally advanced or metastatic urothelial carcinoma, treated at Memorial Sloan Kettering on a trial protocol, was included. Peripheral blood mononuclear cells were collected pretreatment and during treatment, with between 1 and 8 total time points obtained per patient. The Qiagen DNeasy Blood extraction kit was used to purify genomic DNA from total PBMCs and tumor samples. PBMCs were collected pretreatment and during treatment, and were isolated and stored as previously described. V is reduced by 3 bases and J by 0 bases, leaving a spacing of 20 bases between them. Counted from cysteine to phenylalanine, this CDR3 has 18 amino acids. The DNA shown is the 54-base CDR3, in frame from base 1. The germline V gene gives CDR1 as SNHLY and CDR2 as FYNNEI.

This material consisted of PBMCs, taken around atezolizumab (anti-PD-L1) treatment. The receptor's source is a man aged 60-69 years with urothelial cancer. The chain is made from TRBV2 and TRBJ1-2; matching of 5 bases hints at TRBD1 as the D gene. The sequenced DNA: TGTGCCAGCAGTGAGGGCCCGAGGGGAGGGGTTACTAACTATGGCTACACCTTC. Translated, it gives CASSEGPRGGVTNYGYTF.